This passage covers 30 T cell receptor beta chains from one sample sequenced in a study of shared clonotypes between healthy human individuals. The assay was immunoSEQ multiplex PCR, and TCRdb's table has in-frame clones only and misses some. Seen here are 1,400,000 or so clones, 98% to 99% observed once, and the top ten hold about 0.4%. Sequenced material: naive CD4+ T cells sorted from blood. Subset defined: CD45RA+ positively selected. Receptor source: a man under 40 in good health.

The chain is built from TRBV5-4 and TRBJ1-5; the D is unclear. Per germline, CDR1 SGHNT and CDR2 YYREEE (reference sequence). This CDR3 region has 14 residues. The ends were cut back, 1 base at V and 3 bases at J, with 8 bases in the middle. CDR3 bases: TGTGCCAGCAGCTTGAAAGGGCCCAATCAGCCCCAGCATTTT. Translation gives CASSLKGPNQPQHF.

In DNA form, the CDR3 reads TGTGCCAGCAGCTTAGCCAGGCGGGGGGGCACAGATACGCAGTATTTT. This translates into CASSLARRGGTDTQYF. The V and J genes are TRBV7-2 and TRBJ2-3; 8 nucleotides match TRBD2. Trimming cost V 0 bases and J 1 base; bases outside gene matches: 3. Germline-derived CDR1 and CDR2 are SGHTA and FQGNSA. This CDR3 spans 16 amino acids.

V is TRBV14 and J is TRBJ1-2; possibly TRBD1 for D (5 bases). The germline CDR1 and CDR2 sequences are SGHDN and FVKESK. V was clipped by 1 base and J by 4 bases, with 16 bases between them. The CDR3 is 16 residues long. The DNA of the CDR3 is TGTGCCAGCAGCCAAGTTGTGGGGGAGGCGTCCTATGGCTACACCTTC. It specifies CASSQVVGEASYGYTF.

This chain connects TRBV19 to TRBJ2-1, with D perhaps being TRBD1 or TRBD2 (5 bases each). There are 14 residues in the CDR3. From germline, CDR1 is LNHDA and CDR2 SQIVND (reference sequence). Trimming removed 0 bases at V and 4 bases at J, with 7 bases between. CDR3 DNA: TGTGCCAGTAGTATAGAGGGGGTTTACAATGAGCAGTTCTTC. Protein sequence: CASSIEGVYNEQFF. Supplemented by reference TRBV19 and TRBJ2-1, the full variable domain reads DGGITQSPKYLFRKEGQNVTLSCEQNLNHDAMYWYRQDPGQGLRLIYYSQIVNDFQKGDIAEGYSVSREKKESFPLTVTSAQKNPTAFYLCASSIEGVYNEQFFGPGTRLTVL.

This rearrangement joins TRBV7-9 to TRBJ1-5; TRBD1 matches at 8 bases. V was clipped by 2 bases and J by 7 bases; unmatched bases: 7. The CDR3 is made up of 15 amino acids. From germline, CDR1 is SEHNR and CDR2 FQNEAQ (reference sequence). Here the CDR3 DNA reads TGTGCCAGCAGCTTATCGGGACAGGCCAGCCAGCCCCAGCATTTT. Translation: CASSLSGQASQPQHF. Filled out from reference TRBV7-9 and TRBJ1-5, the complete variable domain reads DTGVSQNPRHKITKRGQNVTFRCDPISEHNRLYWYRQTLGQGPEFLTYFQNEAQLEKSRLLSDRFSAERPKGSFSTLEIQRTEQGDSAMYLCASSLSGQASQPQHFGDGTRLSIL.

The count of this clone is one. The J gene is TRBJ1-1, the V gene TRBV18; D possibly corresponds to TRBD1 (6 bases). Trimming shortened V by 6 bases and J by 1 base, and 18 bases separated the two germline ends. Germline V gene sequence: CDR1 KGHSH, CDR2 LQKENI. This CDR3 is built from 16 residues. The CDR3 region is CASSWGGPGPNTEAFF. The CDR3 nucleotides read TGTGCCAGCTCGTGGGGGGGGCCGGGGCCGAACACTGAAGCTTTCTTT.

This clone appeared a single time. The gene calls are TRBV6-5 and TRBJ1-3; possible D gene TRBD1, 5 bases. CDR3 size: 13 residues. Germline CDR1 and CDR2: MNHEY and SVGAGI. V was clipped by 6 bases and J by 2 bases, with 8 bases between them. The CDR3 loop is CASRQGTGNTIYF. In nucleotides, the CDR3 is TGTGCCAGCAGGCAGGGTACTGGAAACACCATATATTTT.

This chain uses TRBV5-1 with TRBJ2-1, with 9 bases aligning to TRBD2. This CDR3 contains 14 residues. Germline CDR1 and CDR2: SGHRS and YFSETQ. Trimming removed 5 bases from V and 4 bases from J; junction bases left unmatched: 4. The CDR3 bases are TGCGCCAGCAGGATAGCGGGAGTTTACAATGAGCAGTTCTTC. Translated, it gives CASRIAGVYNEQFF.

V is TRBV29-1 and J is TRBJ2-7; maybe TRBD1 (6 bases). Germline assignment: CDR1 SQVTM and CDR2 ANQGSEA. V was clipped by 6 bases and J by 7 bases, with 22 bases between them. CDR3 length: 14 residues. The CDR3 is CSVRHRASSEEQYF. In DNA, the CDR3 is TGCAGCGTGAGACACAGGGCCTCCTCGGAGGAGCAGTACTTC.

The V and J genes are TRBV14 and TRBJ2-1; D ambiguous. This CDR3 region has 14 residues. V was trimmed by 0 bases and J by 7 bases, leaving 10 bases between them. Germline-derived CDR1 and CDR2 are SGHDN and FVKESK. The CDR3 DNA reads TGTGCCAGCAGCCAAGATCGTCTACCTAATGAGCAGTTCTTC. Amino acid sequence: CASSQDRLPNEQFF.

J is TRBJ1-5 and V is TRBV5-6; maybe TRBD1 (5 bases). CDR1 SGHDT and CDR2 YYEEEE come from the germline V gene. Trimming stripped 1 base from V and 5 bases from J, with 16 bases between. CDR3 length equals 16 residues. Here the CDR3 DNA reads TGTGCCAGCAGCTTGACTATAAGAGGGACCGATCAGCCCCAGCATTTT. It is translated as CASSLTIRGTDQPQHF. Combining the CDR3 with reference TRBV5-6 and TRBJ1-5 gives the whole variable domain DAGVTQSPTHLIKTRGQQVTLRCSPKSGHDTVSWYQQALGQGPQFIFQYYEEEERQRGNFPDRFSGHQFPNYSSELNVNALLLGDSALYLCASSLTIRGTDQPQHFGDGTRLSIL.

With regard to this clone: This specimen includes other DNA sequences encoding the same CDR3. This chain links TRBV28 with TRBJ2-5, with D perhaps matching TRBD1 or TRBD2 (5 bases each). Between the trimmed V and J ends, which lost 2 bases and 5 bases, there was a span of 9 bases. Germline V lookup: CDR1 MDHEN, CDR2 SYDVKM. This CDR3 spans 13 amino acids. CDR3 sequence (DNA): TGTGCCAGCAGTTTAGGGGGTAGGGAGACCCAGTACTTC. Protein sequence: CASSLGGRETQYF.

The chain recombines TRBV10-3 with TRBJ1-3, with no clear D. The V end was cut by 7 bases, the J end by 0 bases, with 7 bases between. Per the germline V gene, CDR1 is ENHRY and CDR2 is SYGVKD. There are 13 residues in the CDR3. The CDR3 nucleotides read TGTGCCATCACTTCCTTCTCTGGAAACACCATATATTTT. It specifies CAITSFSGNTIYF.

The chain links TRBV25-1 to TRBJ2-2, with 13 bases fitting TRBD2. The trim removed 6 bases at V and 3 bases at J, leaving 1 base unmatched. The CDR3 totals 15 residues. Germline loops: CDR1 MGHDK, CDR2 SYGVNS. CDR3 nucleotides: TGTGCCAGCAGAGGACTAGCGGGGGACACCGGGGAGCTGTTTTTT. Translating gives CASRGLAGDTGELFF.

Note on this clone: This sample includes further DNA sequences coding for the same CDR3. CDR3 nucleotides: TGTGCCAGCAGGGACAGGGGCCCCGAGCAGTACTTC. Amino acids: CASRDRGPEQYF. The chain joins TRBV2 to TRBJ2-7; 9 bases align to TRBD1. V was clipped by 6 bases and J by 6 bases; unmatched bases: 3. Germline V CDR1 and CDR2: SNHLY, FYNNEI. This CDR3 spans 12 amino acids.

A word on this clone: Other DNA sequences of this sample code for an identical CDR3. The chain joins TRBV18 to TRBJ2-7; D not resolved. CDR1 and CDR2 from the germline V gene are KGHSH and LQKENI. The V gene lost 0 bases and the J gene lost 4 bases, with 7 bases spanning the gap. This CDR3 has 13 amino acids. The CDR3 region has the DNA TGTGCCAGCTCACCACCTGGTGCATACGAGCAGTACTTC. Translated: CASSPPGAYEQYF.

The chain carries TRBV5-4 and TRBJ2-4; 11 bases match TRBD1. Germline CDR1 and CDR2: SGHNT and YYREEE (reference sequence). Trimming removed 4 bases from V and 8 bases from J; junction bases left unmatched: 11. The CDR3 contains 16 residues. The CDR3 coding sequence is TGTGCCAGCAGCACCGGGACAGGGGGGGGAAAAGACATTCAGTACTTC. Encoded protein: CASSTGTGGGKDIQYF.

The CDR3 reads CASSWRGTSTGELFF. The CDR3 DNA follows: TGTGCCAGCAGCTGGAGGGGGACTTCGACCGGGGAGCTGTTTTTT. The chain couples TRBV5-5 to TRBJ2-2; D tentatively reads TRBD1 or TRBD2 (6 bases each). This CDR3 is 15 amino acids long. CDR1 is SGHKS, CDR2 YYEKEE, per germline (reference sequence). The germline V and J ends were trimmed by 3 bases and 5 bases, with 14 bases remaining between them.

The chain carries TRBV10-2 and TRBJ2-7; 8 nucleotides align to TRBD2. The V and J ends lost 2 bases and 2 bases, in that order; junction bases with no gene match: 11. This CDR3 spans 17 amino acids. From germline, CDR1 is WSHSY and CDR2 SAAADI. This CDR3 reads CASSEIGGLAATYEQYF. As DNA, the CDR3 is TGCGCCAGCAGTGAGATAGGCGGACTAGCTGCAACCTACGAGCAGTACTTC.

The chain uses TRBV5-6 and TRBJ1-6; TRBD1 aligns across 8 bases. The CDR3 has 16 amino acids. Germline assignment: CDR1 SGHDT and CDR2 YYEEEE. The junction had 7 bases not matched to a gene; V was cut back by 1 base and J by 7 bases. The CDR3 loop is CASSLYAGGGNSPLHF. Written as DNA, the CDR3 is TGTGCCAGCAGCTTGTACGCAGGGGGCGGAAATTCACCCCTCCACTTT.

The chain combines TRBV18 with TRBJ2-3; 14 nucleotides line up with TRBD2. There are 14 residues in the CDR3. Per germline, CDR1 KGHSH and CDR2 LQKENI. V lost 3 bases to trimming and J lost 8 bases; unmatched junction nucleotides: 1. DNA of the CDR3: TGTGCCAGCTCACCCGGGACTAGCGGGAGTACGCAGTATTTT. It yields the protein CASSPGTSGSTQYF.

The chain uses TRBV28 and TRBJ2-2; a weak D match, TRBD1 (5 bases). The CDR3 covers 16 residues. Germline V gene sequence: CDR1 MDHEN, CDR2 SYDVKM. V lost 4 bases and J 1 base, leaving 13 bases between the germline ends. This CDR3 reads CASSSLIRVNTGELFF. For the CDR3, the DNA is TGTGCCAGCAGTTCCCTCATCAGGGTGAACACCGGGGAGCTGTTTTTT.

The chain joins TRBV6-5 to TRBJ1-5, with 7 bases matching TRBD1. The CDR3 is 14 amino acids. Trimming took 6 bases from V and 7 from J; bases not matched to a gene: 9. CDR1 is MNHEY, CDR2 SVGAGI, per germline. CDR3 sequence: CASSTGTVGQPQHF. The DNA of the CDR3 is TGTGCCAGCAGCACCGGGACAGTGGGCCAGCCCCAGCATTTT.

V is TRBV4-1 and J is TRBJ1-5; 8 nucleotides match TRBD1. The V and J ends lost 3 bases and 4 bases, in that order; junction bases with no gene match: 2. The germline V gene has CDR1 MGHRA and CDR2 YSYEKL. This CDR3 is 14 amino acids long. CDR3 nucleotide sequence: TGCGCCAGCAGCCATCAGGGGGCTAATCAGCCCCAGCATTTT. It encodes CASSHQGANQPQHF.

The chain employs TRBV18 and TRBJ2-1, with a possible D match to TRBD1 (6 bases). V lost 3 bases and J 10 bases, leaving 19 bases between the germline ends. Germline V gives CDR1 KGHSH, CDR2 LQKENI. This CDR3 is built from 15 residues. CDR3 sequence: CASSPTPNRVGEQFF. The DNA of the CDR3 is TGTGCCAGCTCACCTACACCTAACAGGGTTGGGGAGCAGTTCTTC. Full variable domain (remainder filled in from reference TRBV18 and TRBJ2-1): NAGVMQNPRHLVRRRGQEARLRCSPMKGHSHVYWYRQLPEEGLKFMVYLQKENIIDESGMPKERFSAEFPKEGPSILRIQQVVRGDSAAYFCASSPTPNRVGEQFFGPGTRLTVL.

CDR3: CASSLYQGPKVQYF. The CDR3 nucleotides are TGTGCCAGCAGTTTATATCAGGGACCAAAGGTCCAGTACTTC. The chain employs TRBV28 and TRBJ2-7, with D possibly called TRBD1 or TRBD2 (5 bases each). V lost 1 base, J lost 10 bases, and 17 bases lay in between. The germline CDR1 and CDR2 sequences are MDHEN and SYDVKM. This CDR3 spans 14 amino acids.

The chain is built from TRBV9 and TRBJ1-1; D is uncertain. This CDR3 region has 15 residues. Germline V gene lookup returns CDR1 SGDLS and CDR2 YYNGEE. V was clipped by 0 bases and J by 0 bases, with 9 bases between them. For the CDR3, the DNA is TGTGCCAGCAGCGTAGTTGCGGACCTGAACACTGAAGCTTTCTTT. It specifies CASSVVADLNTEAFF.

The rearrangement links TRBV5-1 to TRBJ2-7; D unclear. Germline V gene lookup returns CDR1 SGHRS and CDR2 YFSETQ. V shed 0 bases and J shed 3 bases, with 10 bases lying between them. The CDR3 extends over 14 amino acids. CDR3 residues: CASSLGVDVYEQYF. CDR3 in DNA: TGCGCCAGCAGCTTGGGGGTGGACGTCTACGAGCAGTACTTC.

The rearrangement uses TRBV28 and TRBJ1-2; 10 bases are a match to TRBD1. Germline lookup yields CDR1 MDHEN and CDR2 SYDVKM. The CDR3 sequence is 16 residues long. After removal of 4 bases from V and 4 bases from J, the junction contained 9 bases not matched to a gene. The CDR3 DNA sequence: TGTGCCAGCAGTTCGAGGACAGGGGGACCACTCTATGGCTACACCTTC. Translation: CASSSRTGGPLYGYTF.

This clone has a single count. For the CDR3, the DNA is TGTGCCAGCAGTGACACAGATACGCAGTATTTT. Protein product: CASSDTDTQYF. The genes are TRBV6-6 and TRBJ2-3; D gene unclear. Trimming cost V 5 bases and J 2 bases, with 2 bases left between them. Germline CDR1 and CDR2: MNHNY and SVGAGI (reference sequence). This CDR3 contains 11 residues.